Given below is one TCR beta chain in context. This CDR3 is also generated by other DNA sequences in the sample. This sample is part of a study of long-term antiretroviral therapy in people with HIV. Survey-level resolution applied to immunoSEQ assay v3.0. The table came from immunoSEQ multiplex PCR; TCRdb's copy has only in-frame clones and leaves some out. The sample holds tens of thousands of clones, around nine tenths seen once. V lost 2 bases and J 0 bases, leaving 6 bases between the germline ends. Germline V CDR1 and CDR2: SGHDT, YYEEEE. This CDR3 is 15 amino acids long. Material: unsorted PBMCs, obtained just before starting antiretroviral therapy. This sequence joins TRBV5-6 and TRBJ2-6; perhaps TRBD1 as D (6 bases). The source is a young woman with HIV. The CDR3 protein is CASSLGGSGANVLTF. The CDR3 DNA sequence: TGTGCCAGCAGCTTAGGGGGCTCTGGGGCCAACGTCCTGACTTTC.